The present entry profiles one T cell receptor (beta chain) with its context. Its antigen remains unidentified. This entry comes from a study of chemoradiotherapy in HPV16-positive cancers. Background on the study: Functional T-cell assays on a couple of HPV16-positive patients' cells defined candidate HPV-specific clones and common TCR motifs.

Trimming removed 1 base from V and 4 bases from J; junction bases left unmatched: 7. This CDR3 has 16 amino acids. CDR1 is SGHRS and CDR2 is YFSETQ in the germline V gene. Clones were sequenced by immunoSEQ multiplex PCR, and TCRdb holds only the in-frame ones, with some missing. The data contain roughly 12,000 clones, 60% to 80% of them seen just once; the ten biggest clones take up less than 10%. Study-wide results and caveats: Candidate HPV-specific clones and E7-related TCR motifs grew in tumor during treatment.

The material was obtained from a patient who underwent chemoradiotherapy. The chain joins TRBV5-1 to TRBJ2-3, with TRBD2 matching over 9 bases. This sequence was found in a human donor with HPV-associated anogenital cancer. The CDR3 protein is CASSLRASGMPDTQYF. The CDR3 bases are TGCGCCAGCAGCTTGAGGGCTAGCGGGATGCCAGATACGCAGTATTTT. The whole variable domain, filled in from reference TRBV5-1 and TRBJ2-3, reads KAGVTQTPRYLIKTRGQQVTLSCSPISGHRSVSWYQQTPGQGLQFLFEYFSETQRNKGNFPGRFSGRQFSNSRSEMNVSTLELGDSALYLCASSLRASGMPDTQYFGPGTRLTVL.